Listed below are T cell receptor beta chains from one sample, sequenced in a study of response to subunit inactivated influenza vaccine. TCRdb re-called the RT-PCR reads through MiXCR, storing one row per CDR3 protein. The table records a few hundred thousand distinct CDR3 sequences, approximately 11% of them present only once. The sample in question was PBMCs from blood, obtained 40 to 50 days after vaccination. The receptors stem from a man aged 50-59 years who received an inactivated influenza vaccine. The CDR3 runs from the conserved cysteine through the conserved F or W. Fields, in order: J gene, V gene, D gene, clone size, CDR3 DNA, CDR3 protein. The D gene is left open where the match is weak. Clone sizes are given selectively: once, few, many, or a class where the clone is expanded.

TRBJ1-2	TRBV3-1	TRBD1	many	TGTGCCAGCAGCCGACAACTAACAGGGGGCTGGGATGGCTACACCTTC	CASSRQLTGGWDGYTF
TRBJ2-3	TRBV12-3/TRBV12-4	.	.	TGTGCCAGCAGTTCCGGACGGGGGGCTGGCTGGGATACGCAGTATTTT	CASSSGRGAGWDTQYF
TRBJ2-5	TRBV7-2	.	.	TGTGCCAGCAGCAATACAAGGGGCGCGGACGTGTTAGAGACCCAGTACTTC	CASSNTRGADVLETQYF
TRBJ2-3	TRBV6-5	.	.	TGTGCCAGCAGTTACTCACCGAGATTCACAGATACGCAGTATTTT	CASSYSPRFTDTQYF
TRBJ2-6	TRBV12-3/TRBV12-4	TRBD2	.	TGTGCCAGCAGTTTTTTAGGCGGGGGATCCGGGGCCAACGTCCTGACTTTC	CASSFLGGGSGANVLTF
TRBJ2-7	TRBV5-6	.	.	TGTGCCAGCAGCCCGCCGTTTGGAGGAGGGGAGTACGAGCAGTACTTC	CASSPPFGGGEYEQYF
TRBJ2-7	TRBV7-9	TRBD1	.	TGTGCCAGCAGCTCACGGACAGGGTCGAGCTCCTACGAGCAGTACTTC	CASSSRTGSSSYEQYF
TRBJ1-2	TRBV30	.	few	TGTGCCTGGAGTGTACTGAGGGGGTTTGGGAGTTATGGCTACACCTTC	CAWSVLRGFGSYGYTF
TRBJ1-6	TRBV4-3	.	few	TGCGCCAGCAGCCAGCTTACAGGGAATTCACCCCTCCACTTT	CASSQLTGNSPLHF
TRBJ2-7	TRBV18	.	few	TGTGCCAGCTCACCACAGGACAGCGCCTACGAGCAGTACTTC	CASSPQDSAYEQYF
TRBJ2-5	TRBV5-1	TRBD1	.	TGCGCCAGCAGCTTCATAGGGGGCACCTCAGGGACCCAGTACTTC	CASSFIGGTSGTQYF
TRBJ2-2	TRBV6-5	TRBD2	.	TGTGCCTGCAGTTACTACGTGCCAGCGGGGGGCGGGGAGCTGTTTTTT	CACSYYVPAGGGELFF
TRBJ2-1	TRBV15	.	few	TGTGCCACCAGCAGAAGGGGATTCTCCTACAATGAGCAGTTCTTC	CATSRRGFSYNEQFF
TRBJ1-1	TRBV12-3/TRBV12-4	.	few	TGTGCCAGCAGTTTTTATGGAAGCGCTGATTCTGAAGCTTTCTTT	CASSFYGSADSEAFF
TRBJ2-3	TRBV12-3/TRBV12-4	TRBD2	many	TGTGCCAGCAGTATTAGCGGGAGTTCAGATACGCAGTATTTT	CASSISGSSDTQYF
TRBJ2-5	TRBV27	TRBD1	many	TGTGCCAGCAGTTCACAGGGGCTTAGCCAGTACTTC	CASSSQGLSQYF
TRBJ2-7	TRBV15	TRBD1	few	TGTGCCACTGGACAGGGGGAGCCCTACGAGCAGTACTTC	CATGQGEPYEQYF
TRBJ2-2	TRBV24-1	TRBD2	many	TGTGCCACCGCCTCTAGCGGAAACACCGGGGAGCTGTTTTTT	CATASSGNTGELFF
TRBJ2-2	TRBV7-6	TRBD1	few	TGTGCCAGCAGCTTAGAGGACAGGGGGAACACCGGGGAGCTGTTTTTT	CASSLEDRGNTGELFF
TRBJ1-1	TRBV5-1	.	many	TGCGCCAGCAGCTTGGAGGGACATCTGAACACTGAAGCTTTCTTT	CASSLEGHLNTEAFF
TRBJ2-3	TRBV9	.	many	TGTGCCAGCAGCGTAGCAGGAAGGGCCACAGATACGCAGTATTTT	CASSVAGRATDTQYF
TRBJ2-5	TRBV5-5	TRBD2	few	TGTGCCAGCAGCACAGTACTAGCGGGGGGTAGAGAGACCCAGTACTTC	CASSTVLAGGRETQYF
TRBJ2-3	TRBV24-1	TRBD2	few	TGTGCCACCAGTGATTTGATCAGCGGGGGCTCAGATACGCAGTATTTT	CATSDLISGGSDTQYF
TRBJ1-2	TRBV4-1	.	many	TGCGCCAGCAGCCCCAACCAAGCTAACTATGGCTACACCTTC	CASSPNQANYGYTF
TRBJ2-6	TRBV10-3	.	few	TGTGCCATCAGTGTTTCAGATGGCTCTGGGGCCAACGTCCTGACTTTC	CAISVSDGSGANVLTF
TRBJ2-1	TRBV9	TRBD1	.	TGTGCCAGCAGCGGGACCTCCAGACAGGGGCCCTACAATGAGCAGTTCTTC	CASSGTSRQGPYNEQFF
TRBJ1-5	TRBV4-2	TRBD1	.	TGTGCCAGCAGCCAAGGGACAGGGACTCAGCCCCAGCATTTT	CASSQGTGTQPQHF
TRBJ2-7	TRBV12-3/TRBV12-4	.	.	TGTGCCAGCAGTCGGACAGCTCGCTCCTACGAGCAGTACTTC	CASSRTARSYEQYF
TRBJ1-6	TRBV7-2	.	.	TGTGCCAGCAGCAACAGGGAAATTTATTCACCCCTCCACTTT	CASSNREIYSPLHF
TRBJ2-2	TRBV20-1	TRBD1	few	TGCAGTGCTAGACACCAAGGACAGGGACCCGCCACCGGGGAGCTGTTTTTT	CSARHQGQGPATGELFF